This T cell receptor beta chain came from a study of blood T cell repertoires in COVID-19. Sequencing was performed with immunoSEQ multiplex PCR; in TCRdb, only in-frame clones are kept and a portion is missing. The profile shows around 120,000 clones, about 80% of them singletons. V lost 2 bases to trimming and J lost 7 bases, with 11 bases between them. Germline loops: CDR1 MNHNY, CDR2 SVGAGI (reference sequence). This CDR3 has 14 amino acids. This clone was counted a few times. The rearrangement joins TRBV6-6 to TRBJ1-4; no definite D call. The sequence was obtained from a man aged 65-85 years with acute or convalescent COVID-19. The sequenced sample consisted of peripheral blood. For the CDR3, the DNA is TGTGCCAGCAGTTACGGGCAGGAGGGTGAAAAACTGTTTTTT. Translated, it gives CASSYGQEGEKLFF.